The rows below give T cell receptor beta chains drawn from one sample of a study of CD8 T cells in ankylosing spondylitis. TCRdb called the 5' RACE reads again in MiXCR, with one record for every CDR3 protein. The sample includes 350,000 or so distinct CDR3 sequences, 14% to 15% of them seen just once. Sequencing used blood, either unsorted or a sorted T cell fraction (not recorded which). The receptors shown here come from a male donor with ankylosing spondylitis or in good health (not recorded which). Both conserved end residues are part of each CDR3.

>TRBV20-1|TRBJ2-1|15
CSARDASGGENEQFF
>TRBV18|TRBJ2-5|13
CASSPWTEETQYF
>TRBV5-1|TRBJ1-2|15
CASSWVGSENYGYTF
>TRBV2|TRBJ1-6|15
CASGNRGSYNSPLHF
>TRBV2|TRBJ2-4|14
CASSEQGQGNIQYF
>TRBV11-3|TRBJ1-1|14
CASSYRGGDTEAFF
>TRBV5-1|TRBJ2-2|14
CASSLQGGTGELFF
>TRBV12-3/TRBV12-4|TRBJ1-2|17
CASSPSLGTGGFGGYTF
>TRBV21-1|TRBJ2-7|15
CASSNTSGAGHEQYF
>TRBV5-1|TRBJ2-1|14
CASSFRQVVNEQFF
>TRBV27|TRBJ2-2|17
CASSLRGGLPNTGELFF
>TRBV20-1|TRBJ2-1|17
CCARDLSSGGPYNEQFF
>TRBV5-1|TRBJ2-7|14
CASSLWTDSYEQYF
>TRBV5-1|TRBJ2-1|16
CASSLGGLAGYNEQFF
>TRBV29-1|TRBJ2-3|16
CSVVGDRGGFPDTQYF
>TRBV2|TRBJ1-5|15
CASSGGTGGSQPQHF
>TRBV6-1|TRBJ2-7|16
CASSEVSGMGPYEQYF
>TRBV13|TRBJ2-1|17
CASSLKGTGAGGNEQFF
>TRBV18|TRBJ2-5|14
CASSRNSGGETQYF
>TRBV7-2|TRBJ2-7|13
CASSFQTGNEQYF
>TRBV12-3/TRBV12-4|TRBJ1-2|14
CASRQGAQKYGYTF
>TRBV5-1|TRBJ1-1|15
CASSSIGREDTEAFF
>TRBV5-4|TRBJ2-3|15
CASTPPGLATQTQYF
>TRBV7-2|TRBJ2-5|15
CASSLASAGDGTQYF
>TRBV12-3/TRBV12-4|TRBJ2-2|15
CASSPGPRDTGELFF
>TRBV5-1|TRBJ2-3|14
CASSLTGYTDTQYF
>TRBV10-1|TRBJ1-4|14
CASSEGTTNEKLFF
>TRBV5-1|TRBJ1-5|15
CASRRQGPLPQPQHF
>TRBV7-2|TRBJ2-3|13
CASSGQSTDTQYF
>TRBV7-6|TRBJ1-5|17
CASSLAWRDSSNQPQHF
>TRBV12-3/TRBV12-4|TRBJ2-3|16
CASSLAGSGRFHTQYF
>TRBV6-2/TRBV6-3|TRBJ2-1|19
CASSYPSWTLAGPYNEQFF
>TRBV7-2|TRBJ2-7|15
CASSLETGGQNEQYF
>TRBV5-5|TRBJ2-2|16
CASSRTGGTNTGELFF
>TRBV5-6|TRBJ2-1|15
CASSFRGTRAERQFF
>TRBV3-1|TRBJ1-5|13
CASSQGTGQPQHF
>TRBV20-1|TRBJ2-5|16
CSARDDRPSGTETQYF
>TRBV7-2|TRBJ1-2|15
CASSPSRQFNYGYTF
>TRBV6-5|TRBJ1-1|13
CASSTLGNTEAFF
>TRBV4-1|TRBJ1-6|15
CASSPPGTGNSPLHF